These T cell receptor beta chains were read from a single sample in a study of CD8 T cells in Susac syndrome. TCRdb reprocessed the immunoSEQ multiplex PCR reads via MiXCR and lists one record per CDR3 protein. There are about 130,000 distinct CDR3 sequences in the sample; approximately 94% occur only once, and about 0.12% lies in the top ten. The material sequenced was CD4+ T cells from PBMCs. These receptors came from a human donor with multiple sclerosis. Both conserved end residues are trimmed from each CDR3.

j_gene,v_gene,CDR3aa
TRBJ2-2,TRBV5-1,ASSSLAGGDTGELF
TRBJ2-1,TRBV27,ASSLQGVSSYNEQF
TRBJ2-2,TRBV2,ASSVNLAGELF
TRBJ1-2,TRBV20-1,SARGGYHGYT
TRBJ2-3,TRBV7-3,ASSLNGGASTDTQY
TRBJ2-3,TRBV7-8,ASRRGAGVTDTQY
TRBJ2-3,TRBV6-6,ASGVAADTQY
TRBJ1-2,TRBV19,ASSTRKDRGTYGYT
TRBJ2-7,TRBV20-1,SASSGTLQY
TRBJ2-1,TRBV20-1,SARVRGLAGRVNEQF
TRBJ2-7,TRBV15,ATSGGAYSYEQY
TRBJ2-7,TRBV5-1,ASSFSGDFSYEQY
TRBJ2-2,TRBV5-4,ASSLAGNTGELF
TRBJ2-3,TRBV7-8,ASSLTAGGIADTQY
TRBJ2-7,TRBV4-2,ASSQDGGGTSYEQY
TRBJ2-1,TRBV6-2/TRBV6-3,ASRRSGGINEQF
TRBJ2-5,TRBV3-1,ASSQGPQGTETQY
TRBJ1-1,TRBV7-9,ASSKRGGTNTEAF
TRBJ2-1,TRBV6-2/TRBV6-3,ASKLQGFNEQF
TRBJ2-1,TRBV3-1,ASRGTSGGNEQF
TRBJ2-7,TRBV3-1,ASSVDYSYEQY
TRBJ2-5,TRBV7-9,ASSLDWTGGETQY
TRBJ1-1,TRBV20-1,SARGQGASEAF
TRBJ1-3,TRBV30,AWDRAGNTIY
TRBJ2-7,TRBV4-2,ASSQDPGDRGYEQY
TRBJ2-7,TRBV12-3/TRBV12-4,ASSSPARLQVRY
TRBJ1-6,TRBV7-2,ASSLDRGSSPLH
TRBJ1-1,TRBV7-9,ASSLARGSTEAF